This T cell receptor beta chain was obtained from a study of cytomegalovirus exposure and HLA in healthy donors. The PCR used 60 Vbeta and 13 Jbeta primers. TCRdb's copy holds only in-frame clones and misses some; the assay was immunoSEQ multiplex PCR. The sample contains over 100,000 clones, around three quarters of which appear only once. Germline CDR1 LNHNV, CDR2 YYDKDF (reference sequence). This CDR3 has 20 residues. V was clipped by 4 bases and J by 0 bases; unmatched bases: 13. The chain is built from TRBV15 and TRBJ2-1, with 12 bases lining up with TRBD2. The sample comprised PBMCs. The sequence derives from a young woman in good health and CMV-seropositive. The chain's CDR3 is CATSNPLAGGQISSYNEQFF. The CDR3 coding sequence is TGTGCCACCAGCAACCCTCTAGCGGGAGGGCAGATTAGCTCCTACAATGAGCAGTTCTTC.